The source of this T cell receptor beta chain is a study of shared clonotypes between healthy human individuals. Study findings and constraints: Generation probabilities were higher for clonotypes shared across all four sorted-subset donors than for unshared ones.

Germline CDR1 SGHAT, CDR2 FQNNGV. Trimming removed 1 base from V and 4 bases from J; junction bases left unmatched: 4. The CDR3 spans 16 residues. Repertoires were generated with immunoSEQ multiplex PCR, while TCRdb's copy carries only in-frame clones and drops some. This sample has 850,000 to 1,200,000 clones, with about three quarters found just once. With regard to this clone: Its target is unknown.

The sequence was obtained from a man aged 18 to 30 in good health. The sequenced sample consisted of memory CD4+ T cells sorted from blood. Subset of the sample: CD45RA-negative fraction. The rearrangement links TRBV11-2 to TRBJ2-7; 13 nucleotides agree with TRBD2. The CDR3 DNA follows: TGTGCCAGCAGCTTAGGACTAGCGGGGGGATTTTACGAGCAGTACTTC. Residues: CASSLGLAGGFYEQYF.